These T cell receptor beta chains were read from a single sample in a study of long-term antiretroviral therapy in people with HIV. Some clones are missing from TCRdb's copy, which holds only in-frame ones; the method was immunoSEQ multiplex PCR. This sample has 39,000 or so clones; over 75% occur once, and the top ten carry roughly 6.6%. Sequencing was performed on unsorted PBMCs, taken 0.6 years after starting antiretroviral therapy. Receptors were obtained from a man between 18 and 35 years old with HIV. CDR3s include the opening cysteine and the closing phenylalanine or tryptophan. D genes are given only for firm matches. Size values are once, few and many counts, or a class for expanded clones, and some rows have none.

size	V	D	J	CDR3	DNA
NA	TRBV19	NA	TRBJ1-2	CASKDGGSHGYTF	TGTGCCAGTAAGGACGGGGGATCGCATGGCTACACCTTC
NA	TRBV19	NA	TRBJ2-7	CASSPKEGLFVSYEQYF	TGTGCCAGTAGCCCAAAGGAAGGACTTTTTGTTAGCTACGAGCAGTACTTC
NA	TRBV7-2	TRBD1	TRBJ2-7	CASSARGTGSYEQYF	TGTGCCAGCAGCGCTCGAGGGACAGGATCCTACGAGCAGTACTTC
NA	TRBV28	NA	TRBJ1-5	CASSFGAGNQPQHF	TGTGCCAGCAGTTTCGGAGCGGGCAATCAGCCCCAGCATTTT
NA	TRBV7-2	TRBD1	TRBJ2-5	CASSSQGFAQETQYF	TGTGCCAGCAGCTCACAGGGGTTTGCCCAAGAGACCCAGTACTTC
NA	TRBV7-8	NA	TRBJ2-7	CASSFIPLDEQYF	TGTGCCAGCAGCTTCATCCCGTTGGACGAGCAGTACTTC
NA	TRBV6-6	NA	TRBJ2-1	CASSQERYNEQFF	TGTGCCAGCAGCCAAGAGCGGTACAATGAGCAGTTCTTC
NA	TRBV28	TRBD2	TRBJ2-1	CASSLLPSGGNEQFF	TGTGCCAGCAGTTTATTGCCTAGCGGGGGCAATGAGCAGTTCTTC
NA	TRBV9	NA	TRBJ2-2	CASSVGSLGGANTGELFF	TGTGCCAGCAGCGTAGGGTCCCTAGGAGGGGCGAACACCGGGGAGCTGTTTTTT
NA	TRBV10-2	NA	TRBJ1-1	CASDGDLGTEAFF	TGCGCCAGCGATGGCGACCTGGGGACTGAAGCTTTCTTT
NA	TRBV29-1	NA	TRBJ1-2	CSVEGGQGIGYGYTF	TGCAGCGTTGAGGGTGGGCAGGGGATAGGCTATGGCTACACCTTC
NA	TRBV9	NA	TRBJ2-1	CASSVARGSMNEQFF	TGTGCCAGCAGCGTAGCCCGAGGTAGTATGAATGAGCAGTTCTTC
NA	TRBV29-1	TRBD2	TRBJ2-3	CSVGASGADTQYF	TGCAGCGTTGGAGCTAGCGGTGCAGATACGCAGTATTTT
NA	TRBV5-1	TRBD2	TRBJ2-1	CASSADPSGIDEQFF	TGCGCCAGCAGCGCCGATCCTAGCGGGATTGATGAGCAGTTCTTC
NA	TRBV9	NA	TRBJ1-3	CASSVTPWGSRASGNTIYF	TGTGCCAGCAGCGTAACGCCGTGGGGGTCTAGGGCCTCTGGAAACACCATATATTTT
NA	TRBV20-1	NA	TRBJ2-5	CSASREETQYF	TGCAGTGCTTCTCGTGAAGAGACCCAGTACTTC
NA	TRBV5-4	TRBD2	TRBJ2-7	CASTNWVAGGHYEQYF	TGTGCCAGCACAAACTGGGTAGCGGGAGGCCACTACGAGCAGTACTTC
few	TRBV11-2	TRBD1	TRBJ1-3	CASSSRDREETTIYF	TGTGCCAGCAGCTCCCGGGACAGGGAGGAGACCACCATATATTTT
NA	TRBV5-1	NA	TRBJ2-5	CASSFGQVGRETQYF	TGCGCCAGCAGCTTTGGGCAGGTCGGCCGGGAGACCCAGTACTTC
NA	TRBV12-5	NA	TRBJ2-7	CASGLDPQERASYEQYF	TGTGCTAGTGGTTTGGATCCACAGGAGAGAGCTTCCTACGAGCAGTACTTC
NA	TRBV5-5	TRBD1	TRBJ1-2	CASSSSGGVGYTF	TGTGCCAGCAGCTCTTCAGGGGGAGTTGGCTACACCTTC
NA	TRBV11-2	NA	TRBJ2-7	CASSFGGTHEQYF	TGTGCCAGCAGCTTCGGAGGGACTCACGAGCAGTACTTC
once	TRBV19	NA	TRBJ2-5	CASSTGRVQDHDIETQYF	TGTGCCAGTAGTACGGGAAGGGTTCAAGATCACGACATAGAGACCCAGTACTTC
NA	TRBV25-1	NA	TRBJ2-5	CASSECRETQYF	TGTGCCAGCAGTGAATGTCGAGAGACCCAGTACTTC
NA	TRBV13	TRBD2	TRBJ2-1	CASSTRLADNEQFF	TGTGCCAGCAGCACCCGACTAGCGGACAATGAGCAGTTCTTC
once	TRBV19	NA	TRBJ1-5	CASTEARNSNQPQHF	TGTGCCAGTACCGAGGCCAGGAATAGCAATCAGCCCCAGCATTTT
NA	TRBV19	NA	TRBJ2-7	CASRPVGGGGEQYF	TGTGCCAGTAGGCCGGTGGGGGGGGGCGGCGAGCAGTACTTC
few	TRBV29-1	NA	TRBJ1-2	CSGLGPSHGYTF	TGCAGCGGTCTGGGCCCATCCCATGGCTACACCTTC
once	TRBV27	NA	TRBJ1-5	CASSLSGGGNQPQHF	TGTGCCAGCAGTTTATCTGGGGGTGGCAATCAGCCCCAGCATTTT
NA	TRBV5-4	NA	TRBJ2-7	CASSLGVLSSYEQYF	TGTGCCAGCAGCTTAGGGGTCCTATCCTCCTACGAGCAGTACTTC
NA	TRBV7-2	TRBD2	TRBJ2-7	CASSPGLAGEQYF	TGTGCCAGCAGCCCAGGACTAGCTGGGGAGCAGTACTTC
NA	TRBV10-1	NA	TRBJ1-1	CASSEEGTEAFF	TGCGCCAGCAGTGAGGAGGGAACTGAAGCTTTCTTT
NA	TRBV11-2	NA	TRBJ1-1	CASSLEFGRKNTEAFF	TGTGCCAGCAGCTTAGAATTTGGCAGAAAGAACACTGAAGCTTTCTTT
NA	TRBV5-1	TRBD1	TRBJ2-7	CASSQTGELGEQYF	TGCGCCAGCAGCCAGACAGGGGAGTTAGGGGAGCAGTACTTC
few	TRBV25-1	NA	TRBJ2-7	CASSLGGPYEQYF	TGTGCCAGCAGTCTTGGTGGTCCCTACGAGCAGTACTTC
NA	TRBV30	TRBD1	TRBJ1-1	CACSQGAEAFF	TGTGCCTGTAGTCAGGGGGCTGAAGCTTTCTTT
NA	TRBV27	NA	TRBJ1-2	CASSPSTASLYGYTF	TGTGCCAGCAGCCCATCGACAGCCTCACTCTATGGCTACACCTTC
few	TRBV14	NA	TRBJ2-4	CASSQVRIMGSAKNIQYF	TGTGCCAGCAGCCAAGTGAGGATCATGGGGAGCGCCAAAAACATTCAGTACTTC
NA	TRBV7-2	NA	TRBJ2-6	CASSLVPGANVLTF	TGTGCCAGCAGCTTAGTCCCTGGGGCCAACGTCCTGACTTTC
medium-sized	TRBV28	TRBD1	TRBJ2-7	CASTLDRAENEQYF	TGTGCCAGCACCCTGGACAGGGCGGAGAACGAGCAGTACTTC
NA	TRBV7-8	NA	TRBJ1-3	CASSSDGHLSGNTIYF	TGTGCCAGCAGCTCCGATGGACACCTCTCTGGAAACACCATATATTTT
NA	TRBV19	TRBD1	TRBJ1-4	CATRKQGLNEKLFF	TGTGCTACCCGCAAACAGGGGCTCAATGAAAAACTGTTTTTT
NA	TRBV5-1	NA	TRBJ2-2	CASSLVVGTNTGELFF	TGCGCCAGCAGCTTGGTGGTGGGTACGAACACCGGGGAGCTGTTTTTT
NA	TRBV7-8	TRBD2	TRBJ2-3	CASSLSRAGGPRTQYF	TGTGCCAGCAGCTTATCCCGAGCGGGAGGGCCACGTACGCAGTATTTT
NA	TRBV6-5	TRBD1	TRBJ2-7	CASREGQGRWEQYF	TGTGCCAGCAGAGAAGGACAGGGAAGATGGGAGCAGTACTTC
NA	TRBV27	NA	TRBJ2-7	CASSVGLLYEQYF	TGTGCCAGCAGTGTCGGACTACTCTACGAGCAGTACTTC
NA	TRBV6-5	TRBD1	TRBJ2-7	CASSGQGAMGEQYF	TGTGCCAGCAGCGGACAGGGGGCGATGGGCGAGCAGTACTTC
once	TRBV7-9	NA	TRBJ1-1	CASSLESGEAFF	TGTGCCAGCAGCTTAGAATCCGGTGAAGCTTTCTTT
few	TRBV18	TRBD1	TRBJ1-1	CASSPGQGTEAFF	TGTGCCAGCTCACCAGGACAGGGAACTGAAGCTTTCTTT
NA	TRBV5-1	NA	TRBJ1-1	CASSVNTEAFF	TGCGCCAGCAGCGTGAACACTGAAGCTTTCTTT
NA	TRBV7-6	NA	TRBJ2-1	CASSLSQGGNNEQFF	TGTGCCAGCAGCTTATCACAGGGAGGGAACAATGAGCAGTTCTTC
NA	TRBV27	NA	TRBJ2-1	CASLPGGAYNEQFF	TGTGCCAGCCTCCCGGGTGGGGCTTACAATGAGCAGTTCTTC
NA	TRBV28	NA	TRBJ2-7	CASAPGSAYEQYF	TGTGCCAGCGCCCCGGGTTCCGCCTACGAGCAGTACTTC
NA	TRBV10-2	NA	TRBJ2-3	CASSQGDTQYF	TGCGCCAGCAGTCAAGGGGATACGCAGTATTTT